One and the same sample provided the 17 T cell receptor beta chains below, sequenced in a study of identical twins. TCRdb itself ran the 5' RACE reads through MiXCR, one entry per CDR3 protein. The table has hundreds of thousands of distinct CDR3 sequences, 20% to 25% seen once. The same specimen was also included in a second study, on T cells expressing NK-cell markers.

Sequencing was done on a sample of PBMCs. These receptors all stem from a woman aged 18-29 years in good health.

J is TRBJ1-4 and V is TRBV5-5; D unclear. In germline, CDR1 is SGHKS, CDR2 YYEKEE (reference sequence). This CDR3 spans 15 amino acids. The germline V and J ends were trimmed by 3 bases and 0 bases, with 9 bases remaining between them. The CDR3 nucleotides are TGTGCCAGCAGCTCCCCGGCCGCAACTAATGAAAAACTGTTTTTT. It specifies CASSSPAATNEKLFF.

This clonotype was detected many times. V and J are TRBV7-2 and TRBJ2-1; TRBD2 matches at 7 bases. The V segment lost 5 bases and the J segment 14 bases; nucleotides outside the gene matches: 12. Per germline, CDR1 SGHTA and CDR2 FQGNSA. The CDR3 extends over 13 amino acids. For the CDR3, the DNA is TGTGCCAGCAGCCTCCAGTACGAGACTAGCAAGTTCTTC. Translated: CASSLQYETSKFF.

The rearrangement links TRBV24-1 to TRBJ2-2; tentatively, D is TRBD1 or TRBD2 (5 bases each). Germline V gives CDR1 KGHDR, CDR2 SFDVKD. The V gene lost 11 bases and the J gene lost 3 bases, with 12 bases spanning the gap. The CDR3 contains 13 residues. CDR3: CAIGTAHTGELFF. The CDR3 DNA sequence: TGTGCCATCGGGACGGCACACACCGGGGAGCTGTTTTTT.

The genes are TRBV6-1 and TRBJ1-5; D ambiguous. Germline CDR1 and CDR2: MNHNS and SASEGT. This CDR3 spans 15 amino acids. V gave up 7 bases and J gave up 0 bases, with 13 bases separating them. The CDR3 loop reads CASTVQVYSNQPQHF. The CDR3, as DNA: TGTGCCAGCACCGTCCAGGTTTATAGCAATCAGCCCCAGCATTTT.

This clonotype appeared a few times. The rearrangement joins TRBV15 to TRBJ2-3, with TRBD1 matching over 7 bases. Germline-derived CDR1 and CDR2 are LNHNV and YYDKDF (reference sequence). This CDR3 contains 15 residues. The V segment lost 8 bases and the J segment 4 bases; nucleotides outside the gene matches: 12. CDR3 bases: TGTGCCACCGGACTCCCAGGGGGAAGTCCAGATACGCAGTATTTT. Encoded protein: CATGLPGGSPDTQYF.

V is TRBV9 and J is TRBJ1-6; tentative D call: TRBD1 (5 bases). The ends were cut back, 3 bases at V and 4 bases at J, with 20 bases in the middle. The CDR3 contains 18 residues. Looked up from germline, CDR1 is SGDLS and CDR2 is YYNGEE. The CDR3 spells CASSALPRDRLYNSPLHF. CDR3 nucleotide sequence: TGTGCCAGCAGCGCCCTACCCCGGGACCGCTTATATAATTCACCCCTCCACTTT. Based on the CDR3 plus reference TRBV9 and TRBJ1-6, the full variable domain is DSGVTQTPKHLITATGQRVTLRCSPRSGDLSVYWYQQSLDQGLQFLIQYYNGEERAKGNILERFSAQQFPDLHSELNLSSLELGDSALYFCASSALPRDRLYNSPLHFGNGTRLTVT.

The chain links TRBV20-1 to TRBJ2-5, with no clear D. From germline, CDR1 is DFQATT and CDR2 SNEGSKA (reference sequence). The CDR3 has 12 residues. CDR3 nucleotides: TGCAGAGCCACGATAAGCGAAGAGACCCAGTACTTC. It encodes CRATISEETQYF.

Many counts were recorded for this clonotype. DNA for the CDR3: TGCAGTGCTAGAGATACAATGACGGGACACTATGGCTACACCTTC. Its translation is CSARDTMTGHYGYTF. V and J are TRBV20-1 and TRBJ1-2; tentatively, D is TRBD1 (5 bases). CDR3 length equals 15 residues. Germline CDR1 reads DFQATT; CDR2 reads SNEGSKA (reference sequence). V lost 0 bases and J 3 bases, leaving 14 bases between the germline ends.

This chain uses TRBV6-2 or TRBV6-3 with TRBJ1-1; D is undetermined. Germline V gene sequence: CDR1 MNHEY, CDR2 SVGEGT. Trimming took off 6 bases at V and 6 bases at J, with 11 bases between the two ends. This CDR3 contains 12 residues. CDR3 amino acids: CASRELPSEAFF. CDR3 nucleotide sequence: TGTGCCAGCAGAGAGCTCCCATCTGAAGCTTTCTTT.

The chain employs TRBV12-3 or TRBV12-4 and TRBJ2-3; 9 nucleotides match TRBD2. The junction had 11 bases not matched to a gene; V was cut back by 7 bases and J by 3 bases. This CDR3 has 16 amino acids. CDR3 protein: CASTLGPSGTTDTQYF. CDR3 DNA sequence: TGTGCCAGCACTTTGGGTCCTAGCGGGACGACAGATACGCAGTATTTT.

This clonotype was seen more than once but under ten times. The chain has TRBV6-4 and TRBJ2-3, with D unresolved. CDR1 and CDR2 (germline): MRHNA, SNTAGT. V dropped 5 bases and J dropped 1 base, with 13 bases sitting between them. The CDR3 runs to 15 residues. CDR3 region: CASSKDVSGTDTQYF. The CDR3 nucleotides read TGTGCCAGCAGTAAAGATGTCTCGGGCACAGATACGCAGTATTTT.

The J gene is TRBJ2-1, the V gene TRBV4-3; 10 bases are a match to TRBD1. V lost 2 bases and J lost 3; bases outside the gene matches: 4. Germline V lookup: CDR1 LGHNA, CDR2 YSLEER. This CDR3 is 16 amino acids long. The CDR3 DNA reads as TGCGCCAGCAGCCAACGACAGGGGGCCCGCTACAATGAGCAGTTCTTC. Encoded protein: CASSQRQGARYNEQFF.

This clonotype has more than one count but fewer than ten. V and J are TRBV3-1 and TRBJ2-6; TRBD1 matches at 7 bases. V gave up 8 bases and J gave up 0 bases; unmatched junction bases: 10. The CDR3 contains 17 residues. Germline lookup yields CDR1 LGHDT and CDR2 YNNKEL (reference sequence). The CDR3, as DNA: TGTGCCAGCTCCCGATACAGGGGTCTCTCTGGGGCCAACGTCCTGACTTTC. Its translation: CASSRYRGLSGANVLTF.

V and J are TRBV12-5 and TRBJ1-2; TRBD1 might be the D (6 bases). Looked up from germline, CDR1 is LGHNT and CDR2 is FRNRAP. There are 15 residues in the CDR3. Between the trimmed V and J ends, which lost 1 base and 8 bases, there was a span of 17 bases. CDR3 in DNA: TGTGCTAGTGGTTTGGGCGCGACAGGAGTCGAAGGCTACACCTTC. Amino acids: CASGLGATGVEGYTF.

This clonotype occurred many times. The chain employs TRBV12-3 or TRBV12-4 and TRBJ1-5; D is unresolved. The V and J ends lost 7 bases and 10 bases respectively, with 11 bases between them. The CDR3 has 11 residues. Here the CDR3 reads CASMLRHPQHF. The CDR3 nucleotides are TGTGCCAGCATGCTCCGGCACCCCCAGCATTTT.

The CDR3 DNA reads TGTGCCAGCAGCCAACTAGGGGGATCGAACACCGGGGAGCTGTTTTTT. It encodes CASSQLGGSNTGELFF. The chain joins TRBV3-1 to TRBJ2-2, with a weak D call TRBD1 (6 bases). In germline, CDR1 is LGHDT, CDR2 YNNKEL (reference sequence). Trimming removed 2 bases from V and 0 bases from J, with 10 bases in between. The CDR3 spans 16 residues.

This clonotype was seen a few times. The chain recombines TRBV5-1 with TRBJ2-7; TRBD2 aligns across 13 bases. CDR1 is SGHRS and CDR2 is YFSETQ in the germline V gene. V lost 4 bases and J lost 4; bases outside the gene matches: 5. The CDR3 runs to 15 residues. The CDR3 reads CASSTGLAGAYEQYF. CDR3 DNA: TGCGCCAGCAGCACAGGACTAGCGGGAGCGTACGAGCAGTACTTC.